The 30 T cell receptor beta chains below were found in one sample sequenced in a study of T cells in Graves' hyperthyroidism and ophthalmopathy. The source material, RNA transcripts, was used to amplify TCR beta CDR3 regions. HTBI primers drove first-round RT-PCR of the TCR CDR3. TCRdb reprocessed the multiplex PCR reads via MiXCR and lists one record per CDR3 protein. The table has 500,000 to 550,000 distinct CDR3 sequences, 20% seen once. The sequenced sample was blood. The receptors stem from a man aged 35 to 55 with Graves' ophthalmopathy.

This clonotype was detected ten times or more. V usage is TRBV28 and J usage is TRBJ2-3; 12 nucleotides align to TRBD2. This CDR3 region has 19 residues. Germline V lookup: CDR1 MDHEN, CDR2 SYDVKM. J lost 2 bases, V lost 5 bases, and 14 bases had no gene match. The CDR3 sequence: CASSVYGGLAGILTDTQYF. CDR3 coding DNA: TGTGCCAGCAGTGTTTATGGTGGACTAGCGGGAATCCTCACAGATACGCAGTATTTT.

Turning to this clonotype: The conserved phenylalanine or tryptophan normally closing the CDR3 is absent here, so this likely arose from a read error. V and J are TRBV19 and TRBJ1-5; D is unclear. The V gene's germline CDR1 is LNHDA and CDR2 SQIVND (reference sequence). This CDR3 is built from 13 residues. Trimming pared 3 bases from V and 7 bases from J, leaving 10 bases between. CDR3 DNA sequence: TGTGCCAGTAGTATGGGGATTAGGCAGCCCCAGCATTCT. It yields the protein CASSMGIRQPQHS.

In its sample, this clonotype was seen many times. The chain is built from TRBV12-3 or TRBV12-4 and TRBJ1-3; a weak D match, TRBD1 (5 bases). V was clipped by 5 bases and J by 1 base, with 15 bases between them. CDR3 length: 16 residues. This CDR3 reads CASSIGAWGSGNTIYF. CDR3 in DNA: TGTGCCAGCAGTATCGGCGCATGGGGGTCTGGAAACACCATATATTTT.

This clonotype has at least ten counts. This rearrangement joins TRBV20-1 to TRBJ2-5; the match to TRBD2 covers 10 bases. Germline loops: CDR1 DFQATT, CDR2 SNEGSKA (reference sequence). The CDR3 runs to 14 residues. Germline trimming cut 2 bases from V and 4 bases from J; bases unmatched to any gene: 4. This CDR3 is CSARSSGRRETQYF. In DNA form, the CDR3 reads TGCAGTGCTAGATCTAGCGGGAGACGAGAGACCCAGTACTTC.

This chain uses TRBV6-1 with TRBJ1-5; D gene uncertain. This CDR3 contains 14 residues. CDR1 MNHNS and CDR2 SASEGT come from the germline V gene. Trimming took 3 bases from V and 5 from J, leaving 11 bases between them. The CDR3 protein is CASSEVRVDQPQHF. In DNA form, the CDR3 reads TGTGCCAGCAGTGAGGTCCGGGTAGATCAGCCCCAGCATTTT.

The chain carries TRBV12-5 and TRBJ1-1, with D perhaps matching TRBD1 (6 bases). Trimming removed 5 bases at V and 4 bases at J, with 14 bases between. CDR3 size: 14 residues. The germline gives CDR1 LGHNT, CDR2 FRNRAP. The CDR3 bases are TGTGCTAGTGGTCCAGGGGTTTGGATCACTGAAGCTTTCTTT. This translates into CASGPGVWITEAFF.

This clonotype was detected many times. The chain carries TRBV5-5 and TRBJ2-3; 12 bases match TRBD2. The germline V gene encodes CDR1 SGHKS and CDR2 YYEKEE (reference sequence). Trimming took 1 base from V and 0 from J; bases not matched to a gene: 3. The CDR3 runs 17 residues. The CDR3 nucleotides read TGTGCCAGCAGCTTGCGGACTAGCGGGATTAGCACAGATACGCAGTATTTT. Translated: CASSLRTSGISTDTQYF.

The rearrangement joins TRBV7-2 to TRBJ2-1, with D unresolved. The V gene's germline CDR1 is SGHTA and CDR2 FQGNSA. Trimming took off 3 bases at V and 5 bases at J, with 17 bases between the two ends. The CDR3 length is 16 residues. Here the CDR3 reads CASSFRQSALHNEQFF. CDR3 bases: TGTGCCAGCAGCTTCCGTCAATCAGCCCTCCACAATGAGCAGTTCTTC.

This clonotype came up many times. V gene TRBV28 combines with J gene TRBJ2-7, with D perhaps TRBD1 or TRBD2 (6 bases each). From germline, CDR1 is MDHEN and CDR2 SYDVKM. The V and J ends lost 5 bases and 6 bases respectively, with 23 bases between them. The CDR3 spans 16 residues. For the CDR3, the DNA is TGTGCCAGCAGTCCCGCCGGGGGCGGGCGCCCTCTCGAGCAGTACTTC. Its translation is CASSPAGGGRPLEQYF.

The V call is TRBV10-3, the J call TRBJ1-2, with D hard to call. The V gene lost 6 bases and the J gene lost 2 bases, with 10 bases spanning the gap. Germline V gives CDR1 ENHRY, CDR2 SYGVKD. The CDR3 sequence is 13 residues long. CDR3 in amino acids: CAIRDPTNYGYTF. Here the CDR3 DNA reads TGTGCCATCAGGGATCCTACCAACTATGGCTACACCTTC.

The rearrangement uses TRBV5-1 and TRBJ1-2, with D possibly being TRBD1 (5 bases). The CDR3 is made up of 14 amino acids. Germline V gives CDR1 SGHRS, CDR2 YFSETQ. V lost 5 bases and J lost 4, with 15 bases in between. CDR3 residues: CASSYIDSGYGYTF. The CDR3 DNA sequence: TGCGCCAGCAGTTATATTGACAGCGGCTATGGCTACACCTTC.

This clonotype was observed at least ten times. The gene calls are TRBV6-2 or TRBV6-3 and TRBJ1-1; D remains unclear. CDR1 and CDR2 from the germline V gene are MNHEY and SVGEGT. Trimming removed 4 bases from V and 9 bases from J, with 21 bases in between. The CDR3 is made up of 15 amino acids. CDR3 protein: CASSSPAIDEPQAFF. In DNA, the CDR3 is TGTGCCAGCAGTTCGCCCGCTATAGACGAACCTCAAGCTTTCTTT.

Many counts were recorded for this clonotype. The V and J genes are TRBV2 and TRBJ1-1; 8 bases are a match to TRBD1. The CDR3 runs to 15 residues. J was trimmed by 4 bases and V by 2 bases; bases with no gene match: 6. Germline-derived CDR1 and CDR2 are SNHLY and FYNNEI. The CDR3 region is CASSEQGAGSTEAFF. Written as DNA, the CDR3 is TGTGCCAGCAGTGAACAGGGGGCAGGAAGCACTGAAGCTTTCTTT.

This clonotype has just a few counts. The junction departs from the called germline gene at one end, perhaps through a read error. The CDR3 DNA reads as TGTGCCAGCAGTGAAGCAGGCCTCCCGGACTTC. Its translation is CASSEAGLPDF. The chain has TRBV2 and TRBJ2-5, with D hard to call. The germline gives CDR1 SNHLY, CDR2 FYNNEI. This CDR3 has 11 residues.

This clonotype has a count of ten or more. The J gene is TRBJ2-5, the V gene TRBV3-1; D is perhaps TRBD2 (6 bases). The germline V gene has CDR1 LGHDT and CDR2 YNNKEL (reference sequence). V was pared by 1 base and J by 7 bases, with 7 bases between. This CDR3 region has 12 residues. As DNA, the CDR3 is TGTGCCAGCAGCCAAGTGGGAGGGACCCAGTACTTC. Encoded protein: CASSQVGGTQYF.

This clonotype was observed a single time. The chain couples TRBV7-8 to TRBJ1-2; D ambiguous. Trimming shortened V by 5 bases and J by 4 bases, and 11 bases separated the two germline ends. This CDR3 region has 13 residues. The germline V gene encodes CDR1 SGHVS and CDR2 FQNEAQ. The CDR3 here is CASSLTDAYGYTF. DNA of the CDR3: TGTGCCAGCAGCCTGACTGACGCCTATGGCTACACCTTC.

This clonotype was counted at least ten times. The chain is built from TRBV7-2 and TRBJ2-4; the D gene is possibly TRBD2 (6 bases). The CDR3 has 15 amino acids. Germline CDR1 and CDR2: SGHTA and FQGNSA. V shed 1 base and J shed 0 bases, with 7 bases lying between them. The CDR3 is CASSLDSGAKNIQYF. CDR3 DNA: TGTGCCAGCAGCTTAGATAGCGGAGCCAAAAACATTCAGTACTTC.

The chain joins TRBV12-3 or TRBV12-4 to TRBJ2-7, with 8 bases lining up with TRBD2. The V segment lost 3 bases and the J segment 4 bases; nucleotides outside the gene matches: 11. The CDR3 runs 16 residues. The CDR3 bases are TGTGCCAGCAGTTTCTTGGTCGGGGGGGATAAGTACGAGCAGTACTTC. This encodes CASSFLVGGDKYEQYF.

The rearrangement links TRBV5-1 to TRBJ1-5; D is undetermined. Germline V gives CDR1 SGHRS, CDR2 YFSETQ. The V and J ends lost 2 bases and 1 base respectively, with 10 bases between them. The CDR3 runs 15 residues. Here the CDR3 reads CASSFEGLSNQPQHF. The CDR3 DNA reads as TGCGCCAGCAGCTTTGAGGGCCTGAGCAATCAGCCCCAGCATTTT.

This clonotype was seen a few times. This chain joins TRBV6-1 and TRBJ2-1; TRBD2 might be the D (5 bases). Per the germline V gene, CDR1 is MNHNS and CDR2 is SASEGT. The CDR3 length is 15 residues. V lost 1 base and J 1 base, leaving 8 bases between the germline ends. The CDR3 loop is CASSEGLASYNEQFF. CDR3 sequence (DNA): TGTGCCAGCAGTGAAGGGCTAGCTTCCTACAATGAGCAGTTCTTC.

This clonotype was seen many times. This sequence joins TRBV2 and TRBJ2-3; either TRBD1 or TRBD2 may fit D (5 bases each). The CDR3 consists of 15 residues. V lost 10 bases to trimming and J lost 3 bases, with 20 bases between them. CDR1 is SNHLY, CDR2 FYNNEI, per germline. In nucleotides, the CDR3 is TGTGCCACCACCGGGGCCTTCTCCCGAACAGATACGCAGTATTTT. Encoded protein: CATTGAFSRTDTQYF.

At least ten counts were recorded for this clonotype. V gene TRBV12-3 or TRBV12-4 combines with J gene TRBJ2-7; D perhaps matches TRBD1 (5 bases). The CDR3 is made up of 14 amino acids. With 7 bases removed from V and 0 bases from J, the gap between germline ends came to 13 bases. The CDR3 region is CASKDDSFSYEQYF. CDR3 in DNA: TGTGCCAGCAAAGACGACAGTTTCTCCTACGAGCAGTACTTC.

As to this clonotype: The germline gene is not matched at one end of the junction; a read error may be the cause. This chain links TRBV19 with TRBJ1-3; D not resolved. Germline-derived CDR1 and CDR2 are LNHDA and SQIVND (reference sequence). The CDR3 loop spans 16 amino acids. The CDR3 is CASSTADGRAGNNIYF. For the CDR3, the DNA is TGTGCCAGTAGTACCGCCGACGGGAGGGCTGGAAACAACATATATTTT.

This clonotype was seen once. The rearrangement links TRBV30 to TRBJ1-3; D is possibly TRBD1 (5 bases). Trimming cost V 5 bases and J 0 bases, with 11 bases left between them. The CDR3 is 14 amino acids. CDR1 is GTSNPN, CDR2 SVGIG, per germline (reference sequence). CDR3 DNA sequence: TGTGCCTGGGAGGGACGGCACTCTGGAAACACCATATATTTT. Protein: CAWEGRHSGNTIYF.

This clonotype was counted between two and nine times. V and J are TRBV30 and TRBJ1-1, with TRBD1 as a possible D gene (5 bases). The germline CDR1 and CDR2 sequences are GTSNPN and SVGIG (reference sequence). Trimming removed 5 bases at V and 1 base at J, with 11 bases between. CDR3 size: 13 residues. The CDR3, as DNA: TGTGCCTGGGACACAGGATCGAACACTGAAGCTTTCTTT. Amino acid sequence: CAWDTGSNTEAFF.

This clonotype was seen many times. This chain joins TRBV28 and TRBJ2-5; D may be TRBD2 (5 bases). The length of the CDR3 is 16 residues. V lost 7 bases to trimming and J lost 4 bases, with 22 bases between them. Germline values: CDR1 MDHEN, CDR2 SYDVKM. For the CDR3, the DNA is TGTGCCAGCACCAAAACCGGGGAAAGAGGCGGAGAGACCCAGTACTTC. Translated: CASTKTGERGGETQYF.

The chain recombines TRBV29-1 with TRBJ2-2; a weak D match, TRBD1 (5 bases). CDR1 is SQVTM and CDR2 is ANQGSEA in the germline V gene. The CDR3 loop spans 12 amino acids. The V and J ends lost 5 bases and 6 bases respectively, with 10 bases between them. The CDR3 sequence is CSVRQSAGELFF. In nucleotides, the CDR3 is TGCAGCGTTCGACAGTCGGCCGGGGAGCTGTTTTTT.

This clonotype showed up many times. The V call is TRBV30, the J call TRBJ2-1; tentatively, D is TRBD2 (5 bases). The V and J ends lost 3 bases and 5 bases respectively, with 14 bases between them. Germline CDR1 and CDR2: GTSNPN and SVGIG (reference sequence). This CDR3 region has 14 residues. CDR3 sequence: CAWSPGIGNNEQFF. The CDR3 DNA follows: TGTGCCTGGAGCCCCGGGATTGGGAACAATGAGCAGTTCTTC.

This clonotype was seen a handful of times. The V and J genes are TRBV5-1 and TRBJ2-1; perhaps TRBD1 as D (6 bases). The CDR3 is 12 residues long. Germline lookup yields CDR1 SGHRS and CDR2 YFSETQ. V lost 3 bases to trimming and J lost 13 bases, with 14 bases between them. CDR3 bases: TGCGCCAGCAGCTCTCAAACAGGGATACAGTTCTTC. It codes for CASSSQTGIQFF.

The chain employs TRBV28 and TRBJ1-2; 7 bases are a match to TRBD1. Trimming took 6 bases from V and 4 from J; bases not matched to a gene: 11. The germline V gene encodes CDR1 MDHEN and CDR2 SYDVKM. CDR3 size: 15 residues. The CDR3 nucleotides read TGTGCCAGCAGCCCGACAGGGATGCCAGCCTATGGCTACACCTTC. It codes for CASSPTGMPAYGYTF.